The rows below give T cell receptor beta chains drawn from one sample of a study of T-cell memory formation after mild COVID-19. TCRdb reanalysed the 5' RACE reads using MiXCR and keeps one entry per CDR3 protein. This table has 50,000 to 70,000 distinct CDR3 sequences, 12% appearing once. Sequencing input: PBMCs or a T cell subset sorted from them (not recorded which). The receptors originated from a young man who had mild COVID-19 (a few samples of this study predate the infection). Cell type and time point are not known. Each CDR3 is given with its conserved first and last residue. The D gene is left open where the match is weak. Size is omitted from some rows. Given values are once, few, many or a class for expanded clones.

abundance | j_gene | d_gene | v_gene | CDR3aa | CDR3nt
few | TRBJ2-3 | TRBD2 | TRBV5-4 | CASSAGTSGVRTDTQYF | TGTGCCAGCAGCGCCGGGACTAGCGGGGTGAGGACAGATACGCAGTATTTT
NA | TRBJ1-3 | NA | TRBV20-1 | CSAREAQGVNTIYF | TGCAGTGCTAGAGAGGCCCAGGGTGTAAACACCATATATTTT
few | TRBJ2-5 | TRBD2 | TRBV12-3/TRBV12-4 | CASTPGSGGAQTQYF | TGTGCCAGCACCCCTGGGAGCGGGGGGGCGCAGACCCAGTACTTC
many | TRBJ2-1 | NA | TRBV6-1 | CASRGTQPNEQFF | TGTGCCAGCAGGGGGACACAACCCAATGAGCAGTTCTTC
few | TRBJ1-2 | NA | TRBV7-2 | CASSLGPGTIYGYTF | TGTGCCAGCAGCTTAGGTCCAGGAACTATCTATGGCTACACCTTC
NA | TRBJ1-2 | NA | TRBV7-6 | CASSPLGVAGYTF | TGTGCCAGCAGCCCGCTTGGGGTCGCTGGCTACACCTTC
many | TRBJ2-5 | TRBD1 | TRBV20-1 | CSARRLQGVTQYF | TGCAGTGCTAGGAGGCTACAGGGGGTAACCCAGTACTTC
many | TRBJ2-3 | TRBD2 | TRBV5-1 | CASSLAGGAGVTTDTQYF | TGCGCCAGCAGCTTGGCCGGGGGAGCGGGGGTTACCACAGATACGCAGTATTTT
many | TRBJ2-2 | NA | TRBV4-3 | CASSQEEISILNTGELFF | TGCGCCAGCAGCCAAGAGGAGATATCTATACTGAACACCGGGGAGCTGTTTTTT
many | TRBJ1-2 | TRBD1 | TRBV20-1 | CSARDSARGNYGYTF | TGCAGTGCTAGAGATTCGGCCAGGGGGAACTATGGCTACACCTTC
few | TRBJ2-7 | NA | TRBV18 | CASSPGRDEQYF | TGTGCCAGCTCACCCGGGCGTGACGAGCAGTACTTC
few | TRBJ1-6 | NA | TRBV7-2 | CASSLWTNGASPLHF | TGTGCCAGCAGCTTATGGACAAATGGGGCTTCACCCCTCCACTTT
NA | TRBJ2-6 | NA | TRBV7-9 | CASSPKLSGGANVLTF | TGTGCCAGCAGCCCTAAACTCTCCGGCGGGGCCAACGTCCTGACTTTC
few | TRBJ2-5 | TRBD2 | TRBV3-1 | CASSQRGGDETQYF | TGTGCCAGCAGCCAACGGGGAGGGGACGAGACCCAGTACTTC
NA | TRBJ1-6 | NA | TRBV4-3 | CASSQDGPGYNSPLHF | TGCGCCAGCAGCCAAGATGGGCCGGGCTATAATTCACCCCTCCACTTT
few | TRBJ2-5 | NA | TRBV5-6 | CASSLAGPETQYF | TGTGCCAGCAGCTTGGCAGGGCCGGAGACCCAGTACTTC
NA | TRBJ1-2 | NA | TRBV11-2 | CASSLGGGLANYGYTF | TGTGCCAGCAGCTTAGGCGGCGGATTAGCTAACTATGGCTACACCTTC
NA | TRBJ2-3 | TRBD2 | TRBV5-4 | CASSWGGLAGDTQYF | TGTGCCAGCAGCTGGGGAGGACTAGCGGGGGATACGCAGTATTTT
NA | TRBJ2-1 | NA | TRBV7-2 | CASSLAPSRRARGEQFF | TGTGCCAGCAGCTTAGCGCCGTCCCGCAGGGCCAGGGGTGAGCAGTTCTTC
many | TRBJ2-5 | NA | TRBV7-9 | CASRPAGETQYF | TGTGCCAGCAGGCCTGCGGGGGAGACCCAGTACTTC
few | TRBJ2-6 | NA | TRBV19 | CASSSHARGTASGANVLTF | TGTGCCAGTAGTAGCCATGCCCGGGGAACTGCGTCTGGGGCCAACGTCCTGACTTTC
NA | TRBJ2-3 | NA | TRBV6-1 | CASSEGRVASTDTQYF | TGTGCCAGCAGTGAAGGTCGGGTGGCTAGCACAGATACGCAGTATTTT
NA | TRBJ2-3 | TRBD2 | TRBV9 | CASSVEPSGGGTQYF | TGTGCCAGCAGCGTAGAACCTAGCGGGGGTGGTACGCAGTATTTT
few | TRBJ2-2 | NA | TRBV7-9 | CASSNRATGELFF | TGTGCCAGCAGCAACAGGGCAACCGGGGAGCTGTTTTTT
NA | TRBJ1-1 | NA | TRBV5-1 | CASSLVAGSTEAFF | TGCGCCAGCAGCTTGGTAGCAGGGAGCACTGAAGCTTTCTTT
NA | TRBJ1-4 | TRBD1 | TRBV4-3 | CASSPRQGWGATNEKLFF | TGCGCCAGCAGCCCCCGACAGGGCTGGGGTGCAACTAATGAAAAACTGTTTTTT
NA | TRBJ1-5 | NA | TRBV5-1 | CASSQGQSNQPQHF | TGCGCCAGCAGCCAAGGACAGTCAAATCAGCCCCAGCATTTT
NA | TRBJ1-5 | NA | TRBV6-5 | CASQQGGNQPQHF | TGTGCCAGCCAGCAGGGAGGCAATCAGCCCCAGCATTTT
few | TRBJ2-5 | NA | TRBV20-1 | CSAPGATETQYF | TGCAGTGCTCCGGGCGCTACGGAGACCCAGTACTTC
many | TRBJ2-1 | NA | TRBV5-1 | CASSFEGGYGDEQFF | TGCGCCAGCAGCTTTGAGGGGGGTTACGGCGATGAGCAGTTCTTC
many | TRBJ1-5 | TRBD1 | TRBV7-2 | CASSSYRGSSNQPQHF | TGTGCCAGCAGCTCGTACAGGGGTTCGAGCAATCAGCCCCAGCATTTT
NA | TRBJ2-3 | NA | TRBV6-5 | CASSYRGSTDTQYF | TGTGCCAGCAGTTACCGGGGGTCCACAGATACGCAGTATTTT
NA | TRBJ1-2 | NA | TRBV7-2 | CASSLAGTANYGYTF | TGTGCCAGCAGCTTAGCGGGAACAGCTAACTATGGCTACACCTTC
few | TRBJ2-1 | NA | TRBV2 | CASSDGYNEQFF | TGTGCCAGCAGTGACGGGTACAATGAGCAGTTCTTC
few | TRBJ1-2 | TRBD1 | TRBV7-2 | CASSRTGTGVNYGYTF | TGTGCCAGCAGCCGCACCGGGACAGGAGTCAACTATGGCTACACCTTC
many | TRBJ2-1 | TRBD2 | TRBV29-1 | CSVELAGPYNEQFF | TGCAGCGTTGAATTAGCGGGACCCTACAATGAGCAGTTCTTC
few | TRBJ2-3 | TRBD2 | TRBV7-8 | CASSLGLAGNTDTQYF | TGTGCCAGCAGCTTAGGGCTAGCGGGGAACACAGATACGCAGTATTTT
many | TRBJ2-1 | NA | TRBV7-3 | CASSLGQGGDNEQFF | TGTGCCAGCAGCTTAGGCCAAGGGGGTGACAATGAGCAGTTCTTC
NA | TRBJ2-2 | NA | TRBV27 | CASRRWGTGELFF | TGTGCCAGCCGGCGATGGGGAACCGGGGAGCTGTTTTTT
many | TRBJ2-5 | TRBD2 | TRBV4-3 | CASSQDPSGGAETQYF | TGCGCCAGCAGCCAAGATCCTAGCGGGGGGGCAGAGACCCAGTACTTC
NA | TRBJ2-5 | NA | TRBV29-1 | CSVLGVAAQETQYF | TGCAGCGTCCTCGGGGTAGCGGCCCAAGAGACCCAGTACTTC
NA | TRBJ2-3 | TRBD2 | TRBV6-5 | CASSPLAGGHPSSTDTQYF | TGTGCCAGCAGCCCCCTGGCGGGGGGGCATCCTAGTTCCACAGATACGCAGTATTTT
NA | TRBJ1-2 | NA | TRBV5-6 | CASSPANAGPIYGYTF | TGTGCCAGCAGCCCGGCTAATGCGGGGCCGATCTATGGCTACACCTTC
few | TRBJ1-1 | NA | TRBV20-1 | CSARDPTGGTEAFF | TGCAGTGCTAGAGATCCCACGGGAGGGACTGAAGCTTTCTTT
many | TRBJ2-5 | NA | TRBV6-2/TRBV6-3 | CASSSVTVGETQYF | TGTGCCAGCAGTTCCGTAACGGTAGGGGAGACCCAGTACTTC
many | TRBJ2-5 | NA | TRBV6-5 | CASAPGGARETQYF | TGTGCCAGCGCGCCCGGGGGCGCGAGGGAGACCCAGTACTTC
NA | TRBJ2-1 | TRBD1 | TRBV6-5 | CASSYSTGVGNEQFF | TGTGCCAGCAGTTACTCGACAGGGGTGGGCAATGAGCAGTTCTTC
many | TRBJ1-1 | NA | TRBV20-1 | CSARHPGGSGDTEAFF | TGCAGTGCTAGGCACCCCGGAGGGTCGGGCGACACTGAAGCTTTCTTT
few | TRBJ1-6 | NA | TRBV20-1 | CSARGDANSPLHF | TGCAGTGCTAGGGGGGACGCAAATTCACCCCTCCACTTT
many | TRBJ2-1 | NA | TRBV20-1 | CSARDPPQGEQFF | TGCAGTGCTAGAGACCCCCCCCAGGGTGAGCAGTTCTTC
NA | TRBJ1-4 | NA | TRBV25-1 | CASSEYSTGFSTNEKLFF | TGTGCCAGCAGTGAATATAGCACAGGGTTCTCAACTAATGAAAAACTGTTTTTT
many | TRBJ2-2 | NA | TRBV7-2 | CASSLDSVNTGELFF | TGTGCCAGCAGCTTAGACTCTGTAAACACCGGGGAGCTGTTTTTT
NA | TRBJ1-1 | TRBD1 | TRBV2 | CASTSRDRVRAFF | TGTGCCAGCACCAGCCGGGACAGGGTGAGGGCTTTCTTT
many | TRBJ2-3 | TRBD2 | TRBV25-1 | CASSEEGTSGGGDTQYF | TGTGCCAGCAGTGAGGAGGGGACTAGCGGAGGTGGGGATACGCAGTATTTT
NA | TRBJ2-2 | NA | TRBV7-2 | CASSSQLLGTGELFF | TGTGCCAGCAGCTCACAGCTCTTGGGCACCGGGGAGCTGTTTTTT
many | TRBJ2-7 | TRBD2 | TRBV15 | CATSRGSGGTYEQYF | TGTGCCACCAGCAGAGGTAGCGGGGGAACCTACGAGCAGTACTTC
few | TRBJ2-1 | NA | TRBV4-3 | CASSQDGPWGNEQFF | TGCGCCAGCAGCCAAGATGGACCGTGGGGCAATGAGCAGTTCTTC